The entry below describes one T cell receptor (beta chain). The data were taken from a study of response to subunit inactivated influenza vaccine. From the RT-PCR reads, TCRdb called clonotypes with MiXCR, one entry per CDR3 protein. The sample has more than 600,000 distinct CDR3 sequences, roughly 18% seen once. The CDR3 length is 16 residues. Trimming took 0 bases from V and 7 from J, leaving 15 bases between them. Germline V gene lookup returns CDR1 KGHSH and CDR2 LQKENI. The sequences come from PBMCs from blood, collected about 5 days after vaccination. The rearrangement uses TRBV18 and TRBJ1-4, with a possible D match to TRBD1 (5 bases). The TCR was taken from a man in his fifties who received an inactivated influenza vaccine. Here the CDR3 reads CASSPPGWQGGEKLFF. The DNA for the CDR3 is TGTGCCAGCTCACCACCGGGATGGCAGGGCGGTGAAAAACTGTTTTTT.